The following is a T cell receptor beta chain sequence with its context. The sample holds many counts of this clonotype. No cognate antigen has been identified for it. No base-level quality is on record; no much larger clone is a single base apart. The sample comes from a study of identical twins listed by TCRdb under 2016. The study in broad terms: TCR alpha and beta repertoires from monozygotic twins, unrelated adults of various ages and cord blood were deep-sequenced to test whether fetal clonotypes persist. Replicate twin experiments were performed at different times using different library preparation protocols to rule out contamination.

Every donor in the study was a healthy Caucasian. The twin cohort consisted of three pairs of female monozygotic twins, all aged about 18 to 29 years. Peripheral blood mononuclear cells were used as the source from which RNA for TCR libraries was isolated. Library construction relied on 5' RACE. The sequencer was an Illumina HiSeq 2000. A universal primer binding site was introduced by template switching, and a unique molecular identifier was present in the final cDNA, enabling accurate counting of TCR cDNA molecules. Specific primers in the conserved constant-segment region were used to synthesize first-strand cDNA for the TCR alpha and beta chains. Each cDNA library was double barcoded, with a SMART-Mk sample barcode plus Illumina barcodes, to control for contamination. TruSeq adapter sequences and Illumina sample barcodes were added in two successive PCR steps. The TCR alpha and beta cDNA libraries were sequenced on the Illumina HiSeq platform using custom primers. Per the authors' processing: MiGEC was used to process raw reads and extract unique molecular identifiers, and MiXCR was used to find CDR3 positions. Recombination models were inferred per individual with the repgenHMM and IGoR tools using an EM algorithm. Shared clonotypes were analyzed with the tcR package in R, and sharing was normalized by the product of cloneset sizes. To study raw recombination without the effects of thymic and clonal selection, out-of-frame nonproductive sequences were analyzed. The public reads were quality trimmed at Q25 with fastp and then assembled into clones with MiXCR by TCRdb, keeping productive beta chains. Records with the same CDR3 protein are collapsed into one entry carrying the most frequent genes and DNA. TCRdb assigned the V and J calls; the authors' analysis was not used. The sample profile shows about 890,000 distinct CDR3 sequences; 10% to 15% of them were found once. The ten largest clones capture under 2% of the sample.

The study at large found these results: In monozygotic twins, recombination models systematically underestimated out-of-frame TCR alpha sharing, but the models matched the sharing seen between unrelated individuals. Zero-insertion analyses could be partly confounded by invariant T cells such as MAIT and iNKT, although diverse VJ usage argued against such confounding for most clonotypes. The excess sharing between twins in beta out-of-frame sequences was weaker because fewer shared sequences reduced the signal-to-noise ratio. Compared with coincidental sharing between unrelated individuals, an excess of low generation-probability sequences was observed among out-of-frame TCR alpha sequences shared between twins. Because the same donors could not be followed over many years, the conclusions depended on cross-sectional statistical analysis. Fewer insertions were carried by abundant cord blood beta clonotypes; a weaker similar trend was observed in young adult naive repertoires, while no such trend was observed in memory repertoires.

V is shortened by 3 bases, J by 10 bases, and the region joining them spans 16 bases. The CDR3 spans 15 residues, from the cysteine through the phenylalanine. Just the 45-base CDR3 DNA is kept, in frame starting at base 1. The germline V gene gives CDR1 as SNHLY and CDR2 as FYNNEI. Separately, the same data were catalogued under a study of yellow fever vaccine responses in identical twins. As the second study states: The authors reported that the T cell response to vaccination in identical twins appeared partly convergent and partly personalized. In identical twins, the study followed T cell clones that responded to the vaccine with precision.

This TCR came from a young woman in good health. Recombination linked TRBV2 to TRBJ1-6; a weak D assignment points to TRBD1 (5 bases agree). Sequencing was done on a sample of PBMCs. This receptor has the CDR3 CASSDGIQGGSPLHF. The DNA sequence reads TGTGCCAGCAGTGATGGGATTCAGGGTGGCTCACCCCTCCACTTT.